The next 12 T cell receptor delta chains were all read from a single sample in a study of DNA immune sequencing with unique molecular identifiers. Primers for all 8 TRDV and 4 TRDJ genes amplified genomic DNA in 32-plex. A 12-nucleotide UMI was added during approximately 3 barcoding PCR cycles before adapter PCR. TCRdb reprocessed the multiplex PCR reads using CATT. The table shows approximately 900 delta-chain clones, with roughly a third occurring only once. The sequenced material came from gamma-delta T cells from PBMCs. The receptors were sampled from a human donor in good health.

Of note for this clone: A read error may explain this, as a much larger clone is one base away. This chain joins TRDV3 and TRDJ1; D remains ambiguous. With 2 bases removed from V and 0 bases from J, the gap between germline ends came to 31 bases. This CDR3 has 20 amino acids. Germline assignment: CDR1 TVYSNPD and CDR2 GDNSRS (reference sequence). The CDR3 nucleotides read TGTGCCTTTTGCACCTCCTCTCGGTTTGGGCACCTCAAGTACACCGATAAACTCATCTTT. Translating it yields CAFCTSSRFGHLKYTDKLIF.

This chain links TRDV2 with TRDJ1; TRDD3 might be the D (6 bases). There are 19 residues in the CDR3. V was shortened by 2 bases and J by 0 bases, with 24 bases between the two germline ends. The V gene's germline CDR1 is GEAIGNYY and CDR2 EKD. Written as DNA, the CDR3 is TGTGCCTGTGACATAGTTCATGGGGGGCCACCGGGGTACACCGATAAACTCATCTTT. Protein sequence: CACDIVHGGPPGYTDKLIF.

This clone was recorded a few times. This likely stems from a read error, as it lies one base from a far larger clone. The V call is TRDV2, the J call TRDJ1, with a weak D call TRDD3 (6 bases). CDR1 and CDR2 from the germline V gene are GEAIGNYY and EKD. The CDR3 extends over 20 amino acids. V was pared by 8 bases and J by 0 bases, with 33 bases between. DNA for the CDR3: TGTGCCTCCCCACCTACAATTACTGGGTGGACTACCCTTAACACCGATAAACTCATCTTT. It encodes CASPPTITGWTTLNTDKLIF.

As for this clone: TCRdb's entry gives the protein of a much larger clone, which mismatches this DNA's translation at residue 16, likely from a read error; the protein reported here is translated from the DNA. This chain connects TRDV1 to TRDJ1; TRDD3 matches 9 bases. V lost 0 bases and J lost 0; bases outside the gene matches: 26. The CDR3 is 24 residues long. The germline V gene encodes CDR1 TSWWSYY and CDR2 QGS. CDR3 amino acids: CALGELSRGHPLGDRERYTDKLIF. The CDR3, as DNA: TGTGCTCTTGGGGAACTGTCTAGAGGTCACCCGCTGGGGGATCGAGAAAGGTACACCGATAAACTCATCTTT.

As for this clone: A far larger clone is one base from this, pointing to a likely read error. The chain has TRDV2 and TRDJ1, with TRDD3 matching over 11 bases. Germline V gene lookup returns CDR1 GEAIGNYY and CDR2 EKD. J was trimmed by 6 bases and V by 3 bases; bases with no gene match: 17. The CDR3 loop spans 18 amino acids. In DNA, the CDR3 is TGTGCCTGTGACCAGCTCGTCATTGTGGGGGATACGGGACATAAACTCATCTTT. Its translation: CACDQLVIVGDTGHKLIF.

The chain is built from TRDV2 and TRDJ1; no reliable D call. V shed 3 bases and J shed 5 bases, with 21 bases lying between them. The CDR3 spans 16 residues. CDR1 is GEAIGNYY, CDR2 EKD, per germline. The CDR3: CACDAAGLTEGDKLIF. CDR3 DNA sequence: TGTGCCTGTGACGCCGCCGGACTCACGGAGGGGGATAAACTCATCTTT.

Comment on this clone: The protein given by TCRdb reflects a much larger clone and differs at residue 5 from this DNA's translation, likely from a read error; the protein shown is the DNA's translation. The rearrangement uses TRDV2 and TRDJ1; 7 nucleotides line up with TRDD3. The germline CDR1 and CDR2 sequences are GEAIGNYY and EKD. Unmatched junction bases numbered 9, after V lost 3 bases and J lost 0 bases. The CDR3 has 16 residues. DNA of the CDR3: TGTGCCTGTGACCGCCTGGGGGGCTCATACACCGATAAACTCATCTTT. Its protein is CACDRLGGSYTDKLIF.

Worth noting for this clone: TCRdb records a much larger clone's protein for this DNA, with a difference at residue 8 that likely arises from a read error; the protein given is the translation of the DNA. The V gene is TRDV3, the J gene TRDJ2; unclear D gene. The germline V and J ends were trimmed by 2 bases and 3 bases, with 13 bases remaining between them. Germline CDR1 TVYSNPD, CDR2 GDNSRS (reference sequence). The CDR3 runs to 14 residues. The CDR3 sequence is CAFSPPLMTAQLFF. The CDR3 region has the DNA TGTGCCTTTTCCCCGCCCCTTATGACAGCACAACTCTTCTTT.

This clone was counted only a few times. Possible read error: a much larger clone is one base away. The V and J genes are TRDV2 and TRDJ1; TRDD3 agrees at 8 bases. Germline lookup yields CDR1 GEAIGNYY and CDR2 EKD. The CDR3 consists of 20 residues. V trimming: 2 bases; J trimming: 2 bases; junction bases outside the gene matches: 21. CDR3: CACDIISSSLSGGETDKLIF. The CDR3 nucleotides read TGTGCCTGTGACATCATATCTTCCAGTTTGTCTGGGGGAGAGACCGATAAACTCATCTTT.

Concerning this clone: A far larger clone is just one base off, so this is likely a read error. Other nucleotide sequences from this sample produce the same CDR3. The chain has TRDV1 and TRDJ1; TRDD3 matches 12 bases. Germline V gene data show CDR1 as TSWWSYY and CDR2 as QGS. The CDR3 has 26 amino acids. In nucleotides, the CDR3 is TGTGCTCTTGGGCATGGAGAGTGCCTTCTTCTGCTAGCTACTGGGGGATACAAATTCTCCACCGATAAACTCATATTT. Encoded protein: CALGHGECLLLLATGGYKFSTDKLIF.

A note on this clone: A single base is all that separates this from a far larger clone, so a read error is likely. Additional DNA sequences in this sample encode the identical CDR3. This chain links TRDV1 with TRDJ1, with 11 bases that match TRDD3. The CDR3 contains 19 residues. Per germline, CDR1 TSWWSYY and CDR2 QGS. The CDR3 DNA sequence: TGTGCTCTTGGGGAACTCCTAGTACTGGGGGATAGTGACGCCGATAAACTCATTTTT. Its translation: CALGELLVLGDSDADKLIF.

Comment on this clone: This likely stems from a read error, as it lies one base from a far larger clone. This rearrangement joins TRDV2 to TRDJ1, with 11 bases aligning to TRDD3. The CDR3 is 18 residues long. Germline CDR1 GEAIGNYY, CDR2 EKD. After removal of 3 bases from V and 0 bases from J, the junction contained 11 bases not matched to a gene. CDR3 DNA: TGTGCCTGTGACCCTCTACTGGGGGATAGCCGGCACACCGATAAACTCATCTTT. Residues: CACDPLLGDSRHTDKLIF.